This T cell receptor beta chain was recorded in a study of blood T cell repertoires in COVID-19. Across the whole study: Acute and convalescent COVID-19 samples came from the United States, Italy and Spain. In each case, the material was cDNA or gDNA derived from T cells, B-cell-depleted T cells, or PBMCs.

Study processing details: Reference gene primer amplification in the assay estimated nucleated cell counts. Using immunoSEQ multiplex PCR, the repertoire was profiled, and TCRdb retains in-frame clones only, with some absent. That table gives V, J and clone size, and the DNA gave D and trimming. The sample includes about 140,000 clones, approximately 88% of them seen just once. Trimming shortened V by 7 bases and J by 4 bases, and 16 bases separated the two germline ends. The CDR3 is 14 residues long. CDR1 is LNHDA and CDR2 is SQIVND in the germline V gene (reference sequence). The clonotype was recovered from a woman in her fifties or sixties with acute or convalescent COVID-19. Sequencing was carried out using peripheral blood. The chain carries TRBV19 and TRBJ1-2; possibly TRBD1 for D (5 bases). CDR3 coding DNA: TGTGCCAGTATCCCCGGGGGGGATCGCTATGGCTACACCTTC. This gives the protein CASIPGGDRYGYTF.